The clone carrying this T cell receptor (beta chain) was detected many times. Its antigen is currently unknown. These data are taken from a study of T cell repertoires in cytomegalovirus infection. Study at large: Based on public TCR beta signatures, there were indications of CMV infection and of a matching HLA type.

Germline assignment: CDR1 LNHDA and CDR2 SQIVND (reference sequence). The CDR3 has 15 amino acids. V lost 7 bases, J lost 0 bases, and 15 bases lay in between. General observations from the study: Ex vivo, HLA-C-restricted CMV-specific TCR beta clonotypes prevailed over the rest of the response. Frequencies of public TCR beta families were cumulated, and this identified carriers of CMV plus the relevant HLA.

TCRdb recomputed calls from the reads with MiXCR, one row per CDR3 protein. The sample contains 150,000 to 200,000 distinct CDR3 sequences, 8% to 10% of which appear only once. Sequenced material: PBMCs. The chain employs TRBV19 and TRBJ1-1; weak D call: TRBD1 (5 bases). The sequence was obtained from a human donor in good health (CMV status not recorded). Some clones in this sample may be carry-over from other donors' samples. As DNA, the CDR3 is TGTGCCAGTAACTCCGGGGGGACGGTGAACACTGAAGCTTTCTTT. This sequence encodes CASNSGGTVNTEAFF.